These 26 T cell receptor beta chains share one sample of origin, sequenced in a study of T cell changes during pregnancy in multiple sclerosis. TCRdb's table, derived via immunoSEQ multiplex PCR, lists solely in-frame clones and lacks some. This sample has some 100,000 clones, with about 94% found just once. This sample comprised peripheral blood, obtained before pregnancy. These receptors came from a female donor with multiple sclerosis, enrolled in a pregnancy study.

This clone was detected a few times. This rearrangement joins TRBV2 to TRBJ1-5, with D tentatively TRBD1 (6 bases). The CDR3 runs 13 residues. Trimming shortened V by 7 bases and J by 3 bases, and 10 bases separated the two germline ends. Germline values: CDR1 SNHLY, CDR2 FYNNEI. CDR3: CASTQGPNQPQHF. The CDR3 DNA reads TGTGCCAGCACACAGGGACCCAATCAGCCCCAGCATTTT. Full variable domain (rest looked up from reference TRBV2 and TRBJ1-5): EPEVTQTPSHQVTQMGQEVILRCVPISNHLYFYWYRQILGQKVEFLVSFYNNEISEKSEIFDDQFSVERPDGSNFTLKIRSTKLEDSAMYFCASTQGPNQPQHFGDGTRLSIL.

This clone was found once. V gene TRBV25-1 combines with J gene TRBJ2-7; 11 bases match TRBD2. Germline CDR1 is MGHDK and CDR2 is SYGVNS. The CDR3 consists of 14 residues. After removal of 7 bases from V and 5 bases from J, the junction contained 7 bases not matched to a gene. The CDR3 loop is CASTTSGSIHEQYF. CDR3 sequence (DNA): TGTGCCAGCACTACTAGCGGGAGTATCCACGAGCAGTACTTC.

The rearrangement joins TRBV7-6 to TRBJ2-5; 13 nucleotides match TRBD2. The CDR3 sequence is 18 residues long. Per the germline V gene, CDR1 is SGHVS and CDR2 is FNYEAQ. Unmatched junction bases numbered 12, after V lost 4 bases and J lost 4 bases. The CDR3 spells CASSWRLAGGSYRETQYF. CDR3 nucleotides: TGTGCCAGCAGCTGGCGACTAGCGGGAGGAAGTTATCGAGAGACCCAGTACTTC. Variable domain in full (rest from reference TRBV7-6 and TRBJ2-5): GAGVSQSPRYKVTKRGQDVALRCDPISGHVSLYWYRQALGQGPEFLTYFNYEAQQDKSGLPNDRFSAERPEGSISTLTIQRTEQRDSAMYRCASSWRLAGGSYRETQYFGPGTRLLVL.

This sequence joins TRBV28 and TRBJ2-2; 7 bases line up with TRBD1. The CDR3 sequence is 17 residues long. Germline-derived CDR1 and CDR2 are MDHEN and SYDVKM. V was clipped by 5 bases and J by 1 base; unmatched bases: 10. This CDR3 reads CASSLLGTVMNTGELFF. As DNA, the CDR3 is TGTGCCAGCAGTCTTTTAGGGACAGTGATGAACACCGGGGAGCTGTTTTTT.

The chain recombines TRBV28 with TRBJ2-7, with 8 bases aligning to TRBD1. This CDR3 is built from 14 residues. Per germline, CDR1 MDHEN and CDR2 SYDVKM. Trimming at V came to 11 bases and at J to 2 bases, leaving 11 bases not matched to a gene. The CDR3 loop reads CAGSRTGLPYEQYF. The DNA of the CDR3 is TGTGCCGGATCGCGGACAGGGCTTCCCTACGAGCAGTACTTC.

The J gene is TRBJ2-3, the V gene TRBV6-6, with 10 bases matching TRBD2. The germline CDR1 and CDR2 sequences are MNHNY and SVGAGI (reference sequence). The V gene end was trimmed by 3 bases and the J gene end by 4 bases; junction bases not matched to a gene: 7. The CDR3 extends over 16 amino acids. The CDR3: CASSYLAGAPADTQYF. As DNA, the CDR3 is TGTGCCAGCAGTTATCTAGCGGGGGCCCCCGCAGATACGCAGTATTTT.

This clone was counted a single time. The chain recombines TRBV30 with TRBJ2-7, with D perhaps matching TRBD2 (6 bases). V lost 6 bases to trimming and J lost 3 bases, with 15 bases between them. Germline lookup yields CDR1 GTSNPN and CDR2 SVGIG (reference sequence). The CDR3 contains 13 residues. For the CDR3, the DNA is TGTGCCTGCGGAGGGCCAGGAGGCTACGAGCAGTACTTC. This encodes CACGGPGGYEQYF.

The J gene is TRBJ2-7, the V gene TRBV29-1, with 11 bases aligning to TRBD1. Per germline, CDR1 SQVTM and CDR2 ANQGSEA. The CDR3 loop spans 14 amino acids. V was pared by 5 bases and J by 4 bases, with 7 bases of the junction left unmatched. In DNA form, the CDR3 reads TGCAGCGTTACCGGACAGGGGGCGCAATACGAGCAGTACTTC. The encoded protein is CSVTGQGAQYEQYF.

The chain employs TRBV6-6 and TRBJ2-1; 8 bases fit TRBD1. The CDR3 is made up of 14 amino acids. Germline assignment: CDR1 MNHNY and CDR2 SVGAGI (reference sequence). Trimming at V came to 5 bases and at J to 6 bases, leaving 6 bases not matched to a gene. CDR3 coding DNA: TGTGCCAGCAGTCCAAGGACAGGGTCCAATGAGCAGTTCTTC. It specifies CASSPRTGSNEQFF.

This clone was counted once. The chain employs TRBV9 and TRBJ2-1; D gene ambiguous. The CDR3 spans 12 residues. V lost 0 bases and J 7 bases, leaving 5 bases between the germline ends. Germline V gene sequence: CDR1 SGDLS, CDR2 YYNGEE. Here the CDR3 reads CASSVGANEQFF. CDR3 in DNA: TGTGCCAGCAGCGTAGGTGCGAATGAGCAGTTCTTC.

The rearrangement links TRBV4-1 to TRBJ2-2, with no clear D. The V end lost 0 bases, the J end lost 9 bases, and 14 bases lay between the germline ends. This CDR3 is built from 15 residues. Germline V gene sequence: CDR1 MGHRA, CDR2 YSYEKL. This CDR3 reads CASSQDRSTTRELFF. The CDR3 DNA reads TGCGCCAGCAGCCAAGACCGCAGTACTACCAGGGAGCTGTTTTTT.

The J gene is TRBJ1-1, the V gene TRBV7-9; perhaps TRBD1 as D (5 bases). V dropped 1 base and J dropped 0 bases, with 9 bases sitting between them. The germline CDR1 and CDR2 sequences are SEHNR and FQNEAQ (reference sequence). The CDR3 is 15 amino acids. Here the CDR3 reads CASSLGGQVNTEAFF. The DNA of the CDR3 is TGTGCCAGCAGCTTAGGGGGCCAGGTGAACACTGAAGCTTTCTTT. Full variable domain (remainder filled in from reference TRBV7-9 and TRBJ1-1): DTGVSQNPRHKITKRGQNVTFRCDPISEHNRLYWYRQTLGQGPEFLTYFQNEAQLEKSRLLSDRFSAERPKGSFSTLEIQRTEQGDSAMYLCASSLGGQVNTEAFFGQGTRLTVV.

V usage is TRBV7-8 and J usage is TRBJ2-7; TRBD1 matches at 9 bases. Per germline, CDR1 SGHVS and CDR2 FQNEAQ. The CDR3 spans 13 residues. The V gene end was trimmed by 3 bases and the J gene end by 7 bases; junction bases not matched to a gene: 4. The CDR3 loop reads CASSLTGGWEQYF. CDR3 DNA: TGTGCCAGCAGCTTGACAGGGGGTTGGGAGCAGTACTTC. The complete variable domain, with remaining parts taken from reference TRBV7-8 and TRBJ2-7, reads GAGVSQSPRYKVAKRGQDVALRCDPISGHVSLFWYQQALGQGPEFLTYFQNEAQLDKSGLPSDRFFAERPEGSVSTLKIQRTQQEDSAVYLCASSLTGGWEQYFGPGTRLTVT.

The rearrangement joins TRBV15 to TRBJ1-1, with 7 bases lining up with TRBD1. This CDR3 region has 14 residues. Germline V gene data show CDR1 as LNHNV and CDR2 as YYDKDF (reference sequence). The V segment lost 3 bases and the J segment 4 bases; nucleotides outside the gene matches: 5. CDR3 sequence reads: CATSSRGLGTEAFF. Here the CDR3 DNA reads TGTGCCACCAGCAGCAGGGGGTTGGGCACTGAAGCTTTCTTT.

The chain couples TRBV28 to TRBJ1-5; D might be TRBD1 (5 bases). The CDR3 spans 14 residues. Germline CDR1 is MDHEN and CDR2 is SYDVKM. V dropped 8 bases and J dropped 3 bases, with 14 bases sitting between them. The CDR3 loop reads CASAGRGLNQPQHF. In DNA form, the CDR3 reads TGTGCCAGCGCGGGTAGGGGACTCAATCAGCCCCAGCATTTT. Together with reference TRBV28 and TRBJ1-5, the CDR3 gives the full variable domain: DVKVTQSSRYLVKRTGEKVFLECVQDMDHENMFWYRQDPGLGLRLIYFSYDVKMKEKGDIPEGYSVSREKKERFSLILESASTNQTSMYLCASAGRGLNQPQHFGDGTRLSIL.

The CDR3 loop is CASTRGHPSNQPQHF. The CDR3 DNA follows: TGTGCCAGTACCCGGGGACATCCTAGCAATCAGCCCCAGCATTTT. This chain links TRBV19 with TRBJ1-5; D might be TRBD1 (6 bases). Germline loops: CDR1 LNHDA, CDR2 SQIVND (reference sequence). The CDR3 runs to 15 residues. V was shortened by 7 bases and J by 0 bases, with 13 bases between the two germline ends. Filled out from reference TRBV19 and TRBJ1-5, the complete variable domain reads DGGITQSPKYLFRKEGQNVTLSCEQNLNHDAMYWYRQDPGQGLRLIYYSQIVNDFQKGDIAEGYSVSREKKESFPLTVTSAQKNPTAFYLCASTRGHPSNQPQHFGDGTRLSIL.

CDR3 in amino acids: CASSLGSGNRYF. CDR3 in DNA: TGTGCCAGCAGCTTAGGGTCAGGGAATAGGTACTTC. The chain uses TRBV7-9 and TRBJ2-7; D possibly corresponds to TRBD1 (5 bases). The V gene lost 1 base and the J gene lost 12 bases, with 13 bases spanning the gap. Germline loops: CDR1 SEHNR, CDR2 FQNEAQ (reference sequence). CDR3 length: 12 amino acids.

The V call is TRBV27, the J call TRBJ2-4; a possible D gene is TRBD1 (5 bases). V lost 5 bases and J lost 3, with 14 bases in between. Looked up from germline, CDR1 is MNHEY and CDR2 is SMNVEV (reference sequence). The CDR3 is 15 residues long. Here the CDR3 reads CASSPRAGLKNIQYF. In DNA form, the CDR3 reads TGTGCCAGCAGTCCCAGGGCAGGGCTCAAAAACATTCAGTACTTC.

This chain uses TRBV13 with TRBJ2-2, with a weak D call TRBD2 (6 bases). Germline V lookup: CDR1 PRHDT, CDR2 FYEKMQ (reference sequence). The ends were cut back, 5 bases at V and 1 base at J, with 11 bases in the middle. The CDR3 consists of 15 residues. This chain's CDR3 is CASSLGTENTGELFF. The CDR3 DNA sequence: TGTGCCAGCAGCCTCGGGACTGAGAACACCGGGGAGCTGTTTTTT.

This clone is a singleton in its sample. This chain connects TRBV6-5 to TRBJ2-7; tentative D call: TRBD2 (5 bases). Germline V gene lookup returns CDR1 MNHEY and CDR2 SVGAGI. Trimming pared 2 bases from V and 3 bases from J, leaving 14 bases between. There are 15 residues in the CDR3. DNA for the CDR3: TGTGCCAGCAGTTACAGCGGCAGGTCTTACTACGAGCAGTACTTC. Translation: CASSYSGRSYYEQYF.

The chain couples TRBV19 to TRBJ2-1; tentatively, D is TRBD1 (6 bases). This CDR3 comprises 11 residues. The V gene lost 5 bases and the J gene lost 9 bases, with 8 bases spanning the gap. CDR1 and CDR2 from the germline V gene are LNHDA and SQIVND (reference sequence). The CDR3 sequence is CASSGGLEQFF. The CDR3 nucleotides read TGTGCCAGTAGTGGGGGCCTTGAGCAGTTCTTC.

The CDR3 DNA is TGTGCCTGGAGCCGGGACTCGGGTGAAAAACTGTTTTTT. This encodes CAWSRDSGEKLFF. The V call is TRBV30, the J call TRBJ1-4; the D gene is possibly TRBD1 (5 bases). V lost 3 bases to trimming and J lost 7 bases, with 12 bases between them. The CDR3 length is 13 residues. CDR1 and CDR2 (germline): GTSNPN, SVGIG (reference sequence).

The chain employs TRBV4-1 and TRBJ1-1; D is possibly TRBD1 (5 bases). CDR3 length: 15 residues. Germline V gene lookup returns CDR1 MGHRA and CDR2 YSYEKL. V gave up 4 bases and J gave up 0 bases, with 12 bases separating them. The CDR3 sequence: CASSPRTRMNTEAFF. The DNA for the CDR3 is TGCGCCAGCAGCCCCCGGACACGGATGAACACTGAAGCTTTCTTT.

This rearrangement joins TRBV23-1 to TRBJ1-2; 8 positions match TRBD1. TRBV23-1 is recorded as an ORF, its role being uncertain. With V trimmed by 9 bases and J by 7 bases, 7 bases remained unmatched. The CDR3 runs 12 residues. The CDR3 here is CASRTGSSGYTF. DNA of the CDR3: TGCGCCAGTAGGACAGGGAGTAGTGGCTACACCTTC.

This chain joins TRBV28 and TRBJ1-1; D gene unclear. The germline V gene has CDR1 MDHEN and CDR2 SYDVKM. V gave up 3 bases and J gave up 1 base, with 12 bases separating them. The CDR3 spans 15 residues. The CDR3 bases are TGTGCCAGCAGTTTCCCATGGGGAGGGAACACTGAAGCTTTCTTT. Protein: CASSFPWGGNTEAFF.

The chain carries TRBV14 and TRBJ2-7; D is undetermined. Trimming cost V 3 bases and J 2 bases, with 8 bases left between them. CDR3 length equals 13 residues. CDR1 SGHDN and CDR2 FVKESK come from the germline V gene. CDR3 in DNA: TGTGCCAGCAGCCATCTCACTCCCTACGAGCAGTACTTC. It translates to CASSHLTPYEQYF.